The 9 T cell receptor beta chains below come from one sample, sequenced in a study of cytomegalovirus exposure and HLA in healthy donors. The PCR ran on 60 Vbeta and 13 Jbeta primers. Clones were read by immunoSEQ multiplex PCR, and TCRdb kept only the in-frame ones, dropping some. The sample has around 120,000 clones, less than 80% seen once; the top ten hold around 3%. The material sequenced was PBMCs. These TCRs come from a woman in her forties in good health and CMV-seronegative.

CDR3 DNA sequence: TGTGCCAGCAGCCCCCACCCGACAGGGGGACTTGAAGCTTTCTTT. Protein sequence: CASSPHPTGGLEAFF. V usage is TRBV7-8 and J usage is TRBJ1-1; 9 bases align to TRBD1. V was clipped by 5 bases and J by 7 bases; unmatched bases: 11. This CDR3 is 15 amino acids long. CDR1 is SGHVS, CDR2 FQNEAQ, per germline.

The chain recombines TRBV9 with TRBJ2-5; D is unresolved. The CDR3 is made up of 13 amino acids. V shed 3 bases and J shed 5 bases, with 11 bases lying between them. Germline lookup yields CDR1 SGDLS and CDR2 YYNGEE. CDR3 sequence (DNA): TGTGCCAGCAGCGCGGCAGGTCGGGAGACCCAGTACTTC. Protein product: CASSAAGRETQYF. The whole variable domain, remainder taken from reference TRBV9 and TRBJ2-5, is DSGVTQTPKHLITATGQRVTLRCSPRSGDLSVYWYQQSLDQGLQFLIQYYNGEERAKGNILERFSAQQFPDLHSELNLSSLELGDSALYFCASSAAGRETQYFGPGTRLLVL.

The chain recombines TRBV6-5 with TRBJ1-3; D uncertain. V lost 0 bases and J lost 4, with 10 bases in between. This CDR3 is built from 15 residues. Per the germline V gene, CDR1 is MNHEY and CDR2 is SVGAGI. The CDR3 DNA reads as TGTGCCAGCAGTTACTCGCGGGAGAGGGGAAACACCATATATTTT. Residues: CASSYSRERGNTIYF.

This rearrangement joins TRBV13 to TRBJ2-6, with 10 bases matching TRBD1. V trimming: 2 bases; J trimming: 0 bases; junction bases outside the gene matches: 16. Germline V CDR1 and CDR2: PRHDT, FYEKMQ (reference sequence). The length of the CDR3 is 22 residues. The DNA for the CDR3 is TGTGCCAGCAGCTTATCCCGACAGGGGGCGGCCCTAATTAGCTCTGGGGCCAACGTCCTGACTTTC. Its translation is CASSLSRQGAALISSGANVLTF.

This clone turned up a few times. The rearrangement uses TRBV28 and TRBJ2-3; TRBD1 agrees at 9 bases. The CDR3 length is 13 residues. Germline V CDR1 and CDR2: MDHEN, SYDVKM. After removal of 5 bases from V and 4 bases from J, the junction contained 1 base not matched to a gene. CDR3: CASSTGGADTQYF. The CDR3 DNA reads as TGTGCCAGCAGTACAGGGGGCGCAGATACGCAGTATTTT.

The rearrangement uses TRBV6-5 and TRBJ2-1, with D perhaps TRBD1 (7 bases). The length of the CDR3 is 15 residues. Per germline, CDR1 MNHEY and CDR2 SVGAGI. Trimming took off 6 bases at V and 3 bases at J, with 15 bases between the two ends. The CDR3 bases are TGTGCCAGCAGCAGGGGGACTCCGGACTACAATGAGCAGTTCTTC. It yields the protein CASSRGTPDYNEQFF.

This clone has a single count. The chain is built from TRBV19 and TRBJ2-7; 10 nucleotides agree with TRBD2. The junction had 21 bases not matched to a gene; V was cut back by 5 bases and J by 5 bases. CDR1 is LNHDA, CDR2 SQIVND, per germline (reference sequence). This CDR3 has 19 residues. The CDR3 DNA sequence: TGTGCCAGTAGTCCCTCCCGCGGGAATCTACTAGCGGGAAGTCACGAGCAGTACTTC. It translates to CASSPSRGNLLAGSHEQYF. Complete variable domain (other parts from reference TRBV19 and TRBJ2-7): DGGITQSPKYLFRKEGQNVTLSCEQNLNHDAMYWYRQDPGQGLRLIYYSQIVNDFQKGDIAEGYSVSREKKESFPLTVTSAQKNPTAFYLCASSPSRGNLLAGSHEQYFGPGTRLTVT.

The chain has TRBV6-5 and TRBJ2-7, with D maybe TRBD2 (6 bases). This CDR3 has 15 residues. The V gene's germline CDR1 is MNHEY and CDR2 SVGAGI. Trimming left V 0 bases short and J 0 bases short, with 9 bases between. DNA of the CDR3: TGTGCCAGCAGTTACTCTTTGGGACTCTCCTACGAGCAGTACTTC. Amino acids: CASSYSLGLSYEQYF.

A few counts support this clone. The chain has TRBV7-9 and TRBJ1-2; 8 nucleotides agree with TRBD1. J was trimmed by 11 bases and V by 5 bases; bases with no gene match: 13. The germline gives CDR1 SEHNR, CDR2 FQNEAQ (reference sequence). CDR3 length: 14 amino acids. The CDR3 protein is CASSRSGQGWGYTF. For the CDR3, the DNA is TGTGCCAGCAGCAGATCTGGACAGGGATGGGGATACACCTTC.